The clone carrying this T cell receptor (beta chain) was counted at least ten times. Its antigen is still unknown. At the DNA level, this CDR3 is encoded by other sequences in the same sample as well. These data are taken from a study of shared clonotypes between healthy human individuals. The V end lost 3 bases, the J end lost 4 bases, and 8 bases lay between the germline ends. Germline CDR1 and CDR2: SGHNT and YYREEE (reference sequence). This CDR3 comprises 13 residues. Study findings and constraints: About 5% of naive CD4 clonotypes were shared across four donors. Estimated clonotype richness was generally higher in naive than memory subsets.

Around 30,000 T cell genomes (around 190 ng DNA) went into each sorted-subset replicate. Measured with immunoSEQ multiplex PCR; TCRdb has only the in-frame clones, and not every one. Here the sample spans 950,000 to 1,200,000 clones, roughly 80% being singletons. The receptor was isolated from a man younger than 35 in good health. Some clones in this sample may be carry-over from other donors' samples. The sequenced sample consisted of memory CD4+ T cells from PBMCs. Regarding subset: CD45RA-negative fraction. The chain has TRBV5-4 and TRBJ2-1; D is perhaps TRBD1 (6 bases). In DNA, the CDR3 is TGTGCCAGCAGCTACACAGGGTACAATGAGCAGTTCTTC. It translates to CASSYTGYNEQFF.